This entry concerns a single TCR beta chain. Germline values: CDR1 GTSNPN, CDR2 SVGIG (reference sequence). The germline V and J ends were trimmed by 0 bases and 0 bases, with 15 bases remaining between them. The CDR3 sequence is 16 residues long. The entry originates in a study of blood T cells in healthy people across ages. The use of a sample-barcoded 5' primer and a J-beta primer mix characterized a second PCR of about 6 to 12 cycles. A single record per CDR3 protein comes from TCRdb applying MiXCR to the 5' RACE reads. Of 1.6 million or so distinct CDR3 sequences in the sample, about 31% were seen once.

The TCR comes from a woman aged 25 to 39 in good health. The rearrangement joins TRBV30 to TRBJ2-7; D may match TRBD1 or TRBD2 (6 bases each). The specimen sequenced was blood. The CDR3 sequence: CAWSVREGGFSYEQYF. CDR3 sequence (DNA): TGTGCCTGGAGTGTACGTGAGGGGGGTTTCTCCTACGAGCAGTACTTC.